A single TCR beta chain is shown here with its context. Its antigen is not known. Primers for the PCR totalled 60 Vbeta and 13 Jbeta. Only in-frame clones appear in the TCRdb table, and some are missing; sequencing was by immunoSEQ multiplex PCR. The sample is made up of about 130,000 clones, and the top ten hold approximately 0.99% of it. There were likely unrecorded immune exposures, though donors were nominally healthy when sampled. These data originate in a study of cytomegalovirus exposure and HLA in healthy donors. The study's findings and limits: Reportedly, a later analysis found an Asian-associated ancestry cluster had fewer N-insertions than the roughly 700-donor mean. Presence/absence analyses supposed approximately even sequencing depth among donors. The authors enumerated roughly 180 TCR beta chains as linked to cytomegalovirus.

The germline CDR1 and CDR2 sequences are MNHEY and SMNVEV (reference sequence). The CDR3 has 12 amino acids. Trimming pared 7 bases from V and 13 bases from J, leaving 19 bases between. V and J are TRBV27 and TRBJ2-5, with D hard to call. The TCR was taken from a man between 18 and 35 years old in good health and CMV-seronegative. The sequenced sample consisted of PBMCs. This CDR3 reads CASTFALPYLYF. In nucleotides, the CDR3 is TGTGCCAGCACCTTCGCCCTTCCGTACTTGTACTTC.